This is a list of T cell receptor beta chains from one sample in a study of OX40 agonist ivuxolimab in advanced cancers. Libraries were prepared by immunoSEQ multiplex PCR; TCRdb keeps only in-frame clonotypes and omits some of them. The profile shows under 90,000 clones, nearly 90% of them singletons. This sample comprised CD4+ or CD8+ T cells sorted from blood, obtained in a trial of the OX40 agonist ivuxolimab. The origin of the receptors is an adult with an advanced solid tumor such as melanoma, head and neck, liver or kidney cancer. The CDR3 runs from the conserved cysteine through the conserved F or W.

TRBV9 CASSVGGAGMNTEAFF
TRBV9 CASSALQANEKLFF
TRBV7-2 CASSRQGTGYTF
TRBV6-5 CASRRAPGVAEQFF
TRBV10-3 CAISDTGGALYTQYF
TRBV27 CASTPGRGSYEQYF
TRBV9 CASSVGGPGQGVTEAFF
TRBV4-2 CASSPQGTNEKLFF
TRBV30 CAWSRQAGNQPQHF
TRBV15 CATQVFGGTDTQYF
TRBV5-6 CASSLGTSGSGEQFF
TRBV19 CASSRDSRQPQHF
TRBV6-1 CASMATSVEKLFF
TRBV30 CAWSMVWGTDTQYF
TRBV28 CASSPRGGDHQPQHF
TRBV29-1 CSVLPMNTEAFF
TRBV4-2 CASSQGVEAFF
TRBV6-1 CASSELDAYNSPLHF
TRBV4-2 CASSQGAAANEKLFF
TRBV7-9 CASNSLHVPGGPIEQYF
TRBV6-5 CASSRLAGGGEQFF
TRBV4-2 CASSQDPTEGNTIYF
TRBV5-1 CASSPLGTGGGETQYF
TRBV28 CASSSHSPKGYTF
TRBV7-9 CASSKANYGYTF
TRBV7-9 CASSSRAVMDEQYF
TRBV6-5 CASLYLQAFYGYTF
TRBV7-8 CASSLVPPSEQYF
TRBV28 CASSLIGGMRGNTIYF
TRBV7-9 CASRQYRGSSYEQYF
TRBV6-5 CASSKTGPHYEQYF
TRBV7-9 CASSSSGGINIQYF
TRBV5-1 CASKQDTREQYF
TRBV12-5 CASGLDRRTEAFF
TRBV9 CASSDARGGETQYF
TRBV19 CASRSPGQPFDEQFF
TRBV18 CASSPQGQGNYGYTF
TRBV6-5 CASRGQGRHGYTF
TRBV5-1 CASSLVTPQETQYF
TRBV4-1 CASSRWGQGGRDTQYF
TRBV7-2 CASSPRQGGNTEAFF
TRBV11-3 CASSLDRGRPFF
TRBV2 CASSETTGITEAFF
TRBV27 CASRSWTRLNVNTEAFF
TRBV5-1 CASSSVGASGETQYF
TRBV6-5 CASTPTSGNTIYF
TRBV6-5 CASTPPAQETQYF
TRBV2 CASSATGRLTNYGYTF
TRBV28 CASRQRQGFNGDTQYF
TRBV5-4 CASNDRVRNYGYTF
TRBV18 CASSREPLSGEQYF
TRBV7-9 CASSKGAERYYNEQFF
TRBV6-6 CASSYLGAAFF
TRBV4-2 CASSPNGLAGSSYEQYF
TRBV5-1 CASSLGGDWHTEAFF